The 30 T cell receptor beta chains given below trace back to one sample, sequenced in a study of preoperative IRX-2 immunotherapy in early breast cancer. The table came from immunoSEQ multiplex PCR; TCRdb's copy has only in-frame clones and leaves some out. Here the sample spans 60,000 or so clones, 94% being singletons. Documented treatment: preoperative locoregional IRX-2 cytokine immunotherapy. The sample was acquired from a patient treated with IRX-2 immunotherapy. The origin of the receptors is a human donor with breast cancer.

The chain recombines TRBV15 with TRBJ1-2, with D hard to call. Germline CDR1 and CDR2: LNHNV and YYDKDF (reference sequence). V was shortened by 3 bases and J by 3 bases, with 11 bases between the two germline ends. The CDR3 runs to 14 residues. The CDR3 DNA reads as TGTGCCACCAGCAGGGGAGGAGGTGACTATGGCTACACCTTC. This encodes CATSRGGGDYGYTF.

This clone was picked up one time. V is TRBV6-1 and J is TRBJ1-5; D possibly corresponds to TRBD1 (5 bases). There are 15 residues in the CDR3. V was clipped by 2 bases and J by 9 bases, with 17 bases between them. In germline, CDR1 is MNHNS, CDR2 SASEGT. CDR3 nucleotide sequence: TGTGCCAGCAGTGAAAGGCCTTCAGGGTCTCGGCCCCAGCATTTT. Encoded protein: CASSERPSGSRPQHF.

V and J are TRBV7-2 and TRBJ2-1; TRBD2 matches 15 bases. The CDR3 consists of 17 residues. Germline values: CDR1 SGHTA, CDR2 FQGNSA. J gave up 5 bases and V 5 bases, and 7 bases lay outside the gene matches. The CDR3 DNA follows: TGTGCCAGCAGCCCCCGGACTAGCGGGGGGGCTAACAATGAGCAGTTCTTC. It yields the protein CASSPRTSGGANNEQFF.

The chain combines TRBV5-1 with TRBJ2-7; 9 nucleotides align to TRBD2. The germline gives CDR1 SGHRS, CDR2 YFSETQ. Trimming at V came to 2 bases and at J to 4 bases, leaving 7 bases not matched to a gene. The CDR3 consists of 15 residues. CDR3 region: CASSLNSGRTYEQYF. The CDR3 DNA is TGCGCCAGCAGCTTAAATAGCGGGAGAACTTACGAGCAGTACTTC.

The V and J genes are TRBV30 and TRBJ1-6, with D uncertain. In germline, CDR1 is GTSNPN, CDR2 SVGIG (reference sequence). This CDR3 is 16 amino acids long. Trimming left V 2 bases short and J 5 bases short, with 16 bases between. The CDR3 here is CAWSKHPVRNNSPLHF. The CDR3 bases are TGTGCCTGGAGTAAACACCCGGTGCGGAATAATTCACCCCTCCACTTT.

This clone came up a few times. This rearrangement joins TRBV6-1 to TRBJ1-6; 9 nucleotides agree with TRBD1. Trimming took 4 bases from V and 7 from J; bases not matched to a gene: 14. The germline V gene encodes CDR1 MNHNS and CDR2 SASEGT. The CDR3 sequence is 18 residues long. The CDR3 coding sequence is TGTGCCAGCAGTGGGGGACAGGGACTGATATTTAGAAATTCACCCCTCCACTTT. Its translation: CASSGGQGLIFRNSPLHF.

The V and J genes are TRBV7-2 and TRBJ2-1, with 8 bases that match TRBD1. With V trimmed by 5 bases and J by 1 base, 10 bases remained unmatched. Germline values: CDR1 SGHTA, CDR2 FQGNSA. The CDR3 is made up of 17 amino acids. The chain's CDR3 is CASSGRQGKWSYNEQFF. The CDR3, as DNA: TGTGCCAGCAGCGGCCGACAGGGGAAATGGTCCTACAATGAGCAGTTCTTC. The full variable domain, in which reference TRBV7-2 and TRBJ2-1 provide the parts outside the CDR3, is GAGVSQSPSNKVTEKGKDVELRCDPISGHTALYWYRQSLGQGLEFLIYFQGNSAPDKSGLPSDRFSAERTGGSVSTLTIQRTQQEDSAVYLCASSGRQGKWSYNEQFFGPGTRLTVL.

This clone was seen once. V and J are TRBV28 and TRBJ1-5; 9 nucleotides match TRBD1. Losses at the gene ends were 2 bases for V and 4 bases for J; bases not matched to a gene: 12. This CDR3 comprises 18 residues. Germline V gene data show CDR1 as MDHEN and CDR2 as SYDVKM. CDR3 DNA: TGTGCCAGCAGTTTAGTGTCTCGTGGGACAGGGAATAATCAGCCCCAGCATTTT. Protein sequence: CASSLVSRGTGNNQPQHF.

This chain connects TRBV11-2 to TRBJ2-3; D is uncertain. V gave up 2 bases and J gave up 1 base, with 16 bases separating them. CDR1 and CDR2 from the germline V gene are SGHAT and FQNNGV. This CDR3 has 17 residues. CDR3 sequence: CASSLPKNYFGTDTQYF. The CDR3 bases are TGTGCCAGCAGCTTACCCAAGAACTACTTTGGCACAGATACGCAGTATTTT.

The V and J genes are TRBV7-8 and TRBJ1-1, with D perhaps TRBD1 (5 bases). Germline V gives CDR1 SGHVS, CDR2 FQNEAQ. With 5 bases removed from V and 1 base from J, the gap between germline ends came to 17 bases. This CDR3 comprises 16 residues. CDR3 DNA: TGTGCCAGCAGCACTAGACCGGAGGGGAGGAACACTGAAGCTTTCTTT. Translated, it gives CASSTRPEGRNTEAFF. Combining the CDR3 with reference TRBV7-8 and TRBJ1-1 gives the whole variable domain GAGVSQSPRYKVAKRGQDVALRCDPISGHVSLFWYQQALGQGPEFLTYFQNEAQLDKSGLPSDRFFAERPEGSVSTLKIQRTQQEDSAVYLCASSTRPEGRNTEAFFGQGTRLTVV.

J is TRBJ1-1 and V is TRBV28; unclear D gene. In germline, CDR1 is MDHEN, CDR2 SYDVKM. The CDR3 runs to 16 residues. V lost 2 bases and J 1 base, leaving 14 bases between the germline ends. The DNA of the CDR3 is TGTGCCAGCAGTTTACTGAGTCTGGGCGGGAACACTGAAGCTTTCTTT. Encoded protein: CASSLLSLGGNTEAFF.

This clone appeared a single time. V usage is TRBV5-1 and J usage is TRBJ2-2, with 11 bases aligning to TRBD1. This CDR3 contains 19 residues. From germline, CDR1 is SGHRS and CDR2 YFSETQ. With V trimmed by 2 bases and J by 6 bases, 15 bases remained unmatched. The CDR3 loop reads CASSLHFRFGQGAAGELFF. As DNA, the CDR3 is TGCGCCAGCAGCTTACATTTTAGGTTTGGACAGGGGGCCGCCGGGGAGCTGTTTTTT.

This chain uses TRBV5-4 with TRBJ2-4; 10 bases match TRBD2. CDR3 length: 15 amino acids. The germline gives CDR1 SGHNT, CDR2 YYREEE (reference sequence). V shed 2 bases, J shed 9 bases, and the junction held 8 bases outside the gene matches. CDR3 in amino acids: CASSLKSGGAIIQYF. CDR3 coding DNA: TGTGCCAGCAGCTTAAAAAGCGGGGGGGCAATCATTCAGTACTTC. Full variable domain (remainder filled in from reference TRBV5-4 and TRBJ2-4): ETGVTQSPTHLIKTRGQQVTLRCSSQSGHNTVSWYQQALGQGPQFIFQYYREEENGRGNFPPRFSGLQFPNYSSELNVNALELDDSALYLCASSLKSGGAIIQYFGAGTRLSVL.

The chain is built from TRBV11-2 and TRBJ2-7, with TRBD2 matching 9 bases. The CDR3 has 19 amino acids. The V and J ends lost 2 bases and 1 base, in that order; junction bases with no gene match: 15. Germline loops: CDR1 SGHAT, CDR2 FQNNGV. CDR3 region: CASSLRPRGRLAESYEQYF. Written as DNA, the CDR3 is TGTGCCAGCAGCTTAAGGCCGCGGGGAAGACTAGCGGAATCCTACGAGCAGTACTTC.

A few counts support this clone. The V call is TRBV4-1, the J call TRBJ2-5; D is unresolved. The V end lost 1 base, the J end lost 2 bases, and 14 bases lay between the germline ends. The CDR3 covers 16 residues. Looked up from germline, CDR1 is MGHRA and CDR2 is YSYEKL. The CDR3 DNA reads TGCGCCAGCAGCCAAGTGAACAGCTATTCTCAAGAGACCCAGTACTTC. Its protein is CASSQVNSYSQETQYF.

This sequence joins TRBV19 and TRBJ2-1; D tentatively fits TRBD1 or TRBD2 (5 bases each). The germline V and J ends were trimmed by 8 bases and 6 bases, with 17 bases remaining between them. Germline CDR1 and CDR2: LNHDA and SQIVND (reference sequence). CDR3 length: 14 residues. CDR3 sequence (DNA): TGTGCCAGTTGCATGGGGCTCGAGGGCAATGAGCAGTTCTTC. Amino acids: CASCMGLEGNEQFF.

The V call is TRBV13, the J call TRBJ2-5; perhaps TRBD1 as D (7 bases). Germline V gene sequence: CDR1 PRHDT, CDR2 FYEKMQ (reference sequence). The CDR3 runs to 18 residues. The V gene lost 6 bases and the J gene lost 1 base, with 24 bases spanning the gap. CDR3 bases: TGTGCCAGCAGTTTTCCCGGGGCAGGGGGGTATGTCCAAGAGACCCAGTACTTC. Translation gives CASSFPGAGGYVQETQYF.

The CDR3 region has the DNA TGTGCCAGCAACGCAGGGGCCCCGAATCAGCCCCAGCATTTT. It yields the protein CASNAGAPNQPQHF. The chain uses TRBV7-9 and TRBJ1-5; tentatively, D is TRBD1 (6 bases). The V gene lost 7 bases and the J gene lost 4 bases, with 14 bases spanning the gap. CDR1 and CDR2 (germline): SEHNR, FQNEAQ (reference sequence). This CDR3 is 14 amino acids long.

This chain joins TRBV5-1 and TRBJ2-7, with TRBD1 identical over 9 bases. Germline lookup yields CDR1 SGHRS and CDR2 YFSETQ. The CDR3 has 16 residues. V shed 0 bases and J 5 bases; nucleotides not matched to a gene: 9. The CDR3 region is CASSLASRTGAHEQYF. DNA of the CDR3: TGCGCCAGCAGCTTGGCCAGCAGGACAGGGGCACACGAGCAGTACTTC. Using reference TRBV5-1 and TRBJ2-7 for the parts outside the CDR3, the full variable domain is KAGVTQTPRYLIKTRGQQVTLSCSPISGHRSVSWYQQTPGQGLQFLFEYFSETQRNKGNFPGRFSGRQFSNSRSEMNVSTLELGDSALYLCASSLASRTGAHEQYFGPGTRLTVT.

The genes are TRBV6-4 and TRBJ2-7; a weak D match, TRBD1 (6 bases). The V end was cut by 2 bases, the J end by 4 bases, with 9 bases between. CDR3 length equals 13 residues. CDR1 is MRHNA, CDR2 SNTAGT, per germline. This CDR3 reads CASSDTGLYEQYF. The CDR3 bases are TGTGCCAGCAGTGACACAGGGCTTTACGAGCAGTACTTC.

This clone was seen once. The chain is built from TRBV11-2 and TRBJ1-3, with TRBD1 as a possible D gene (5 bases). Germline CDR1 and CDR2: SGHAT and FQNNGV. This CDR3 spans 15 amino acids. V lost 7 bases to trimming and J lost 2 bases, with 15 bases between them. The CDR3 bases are TGTGCCAGCATCGACAGCCCGTTCCCTGGAAACACCATATATTTT. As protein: CASIDSPFPGNTIYF.

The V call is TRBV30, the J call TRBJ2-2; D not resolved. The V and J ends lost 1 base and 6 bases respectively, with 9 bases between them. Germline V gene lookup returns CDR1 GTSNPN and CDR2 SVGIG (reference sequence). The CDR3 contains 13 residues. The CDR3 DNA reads TGTGCCTGGAGTGGGGATACCGCCGGGGAGCTGTTTTTT. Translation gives CAWSGDTAGELFF.

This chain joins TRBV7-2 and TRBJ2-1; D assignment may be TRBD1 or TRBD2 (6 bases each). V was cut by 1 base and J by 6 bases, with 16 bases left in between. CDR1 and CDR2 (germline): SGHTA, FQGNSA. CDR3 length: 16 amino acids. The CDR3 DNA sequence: TGTGCCAGCAGCTTAGAGGGGGGCCCCCCCTCCAATGAGCAGTTCTTC. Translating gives CASSLEGGPPSNEQFF.

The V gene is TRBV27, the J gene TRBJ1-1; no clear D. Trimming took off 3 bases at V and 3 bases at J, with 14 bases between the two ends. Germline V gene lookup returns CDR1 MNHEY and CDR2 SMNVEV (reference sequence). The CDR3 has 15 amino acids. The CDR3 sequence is CASSLGRNGDTEAFF. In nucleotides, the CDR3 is TGTGCCAGCAGTTTGGGCCGCAACGGGGACACTGAAGCTTTCTTT.

CDR3 amino acids: CASSSGFGDRYGYTF. The CDR3, as DNA: TGTGCCAGCAGTTCCGGTTTCGGGGACCGCTATGGCTACACCTTC. This chain links TRBV28 with TRBJ1-2; weak D call: TRBD1 (5 bases). With 4 bases removed from V and 4 bases from J, the gap between germline ends came to 16 bases. CDR1 and CDR2 from the germline V gene are MDHEN and SYDVKM. This CDR3 region has 15 residues.

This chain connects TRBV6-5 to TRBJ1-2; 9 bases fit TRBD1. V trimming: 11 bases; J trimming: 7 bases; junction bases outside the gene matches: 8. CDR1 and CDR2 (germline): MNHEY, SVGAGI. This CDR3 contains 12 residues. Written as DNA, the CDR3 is TGTGCCTTGGGGGACAGGGTTAGTGGCTACACCTTC. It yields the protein CALGDRVSGYTF.

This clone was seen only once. CDR3 in amino acids: CASRGQQNQPQHF. The CDR3 coding sequence is TGTGCCAGCAGAGGACAGCAAAATCAGCCCCAGCATTTT. V usage is TRBV6-1 and J usage is TRBJ1-5, with D tentatively TRBD1 (6 bases). In germline, CDR1 is MNHNS, CDR2 SASEGT. This CDR3 is built from 13 residues. Deletions cut 6 bases from V and 4 bases from J, with 10 bases between.

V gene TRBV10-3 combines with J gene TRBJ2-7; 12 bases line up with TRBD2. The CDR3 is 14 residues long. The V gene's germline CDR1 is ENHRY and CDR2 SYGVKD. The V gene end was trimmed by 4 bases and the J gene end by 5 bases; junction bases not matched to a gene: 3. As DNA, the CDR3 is TGTGCCATCAGTGTGGGACTAGCGGGTAACGAGCAGTACTTC. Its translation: CAISVGLAGNEQYF.

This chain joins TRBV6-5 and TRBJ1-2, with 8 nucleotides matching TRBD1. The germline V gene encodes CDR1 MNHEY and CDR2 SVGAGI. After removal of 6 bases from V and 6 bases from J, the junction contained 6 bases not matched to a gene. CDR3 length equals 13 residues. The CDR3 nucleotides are TGTGCCAGCAGATCCCCAGGGGGCGATGGCTACACCTTC. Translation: CASRSPGGDGYTF.

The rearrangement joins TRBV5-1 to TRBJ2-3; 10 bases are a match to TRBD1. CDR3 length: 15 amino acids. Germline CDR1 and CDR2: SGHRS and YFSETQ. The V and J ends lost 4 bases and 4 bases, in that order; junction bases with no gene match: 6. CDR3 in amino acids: CASSIGTGDADTQYF. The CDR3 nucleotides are TGCGCCAGCAGCATCGGGACAGGGGATGCAGATACGCAGTATTTT.